Listed here are 11 T cell receptor beta chains from one sample, sequenced in a study of T-cell reconstitution after alpha-beta-depleted transplantation in children. Unique molecular identifiers were built into the TCRbeta library. TCRdb called the PCR reads again in MiXCR, with one record for every CDR3 protein. Of 800,000 to 1,000,000 distinct CDR3 sequences in the sample, roughly 29% are singletons; the top ten hold 28%. This sample comprised PBMCs, mostly from graft donor cells, obtained 360 days after TCRalphabeta/CD19-depleted stem cell transplant. Source of these receptors: a boy younger than two who had a stem cell transplant for SCID, so the T cells may come from the graft donor.

This clonotype has just a few counts. This chain connects TRBV7-3 to TRBJ2-1, with D unresolved. The ends were cut back, 6 bases at V and 8 bases at J, with 20 bases in the middle. The CDR3 covers 15 residues. The germline V gene has CDR1 SGHTA and CDR2 FQGTGA. The CDR3 loop reads CASRTRVGGFDEQFF. DNA of the CDR3: TGTGCCAGCAGAACCCGAGTGGGCGGCTTCGATGAGCAGTTCTTC. Filled out from reference TRBV7-3 and TRBJ2-1, the complete variable domain reads GAGVSQTPSNKVTEKGKYVELRCDPISGHTALYWYRQSLGQGPEFLIYFQGTGAADDSGLPNDRFFAVRPEGSVSTLKIQRTERGDSAVYLCASRTRVGGFDEQFFGPGTRLTVL.

The rearrangement links TRBV20-1 to TRBJ2-5, with TRBD2 matching over 8 bases. Germline CDR1 is DFQATT and CDR2 is SNEGSKA (reference sequence). This CDR3 contains 15 residues. J lost 1 base, V lost 2 bases, and 6 bases had no gene match. Here the CDR3 DNA reads TGCAGTGCTAGACGCCTAGCGGGTCTCCAAGAGACCCAGTACTTC. It yields the protein CSARRLAGLQETQYF.

This clonotype was counted between two and nine times. The chain is built from TRBV4-1 and TRBJ2-7; D is possibly TRBD1 or TRBD2 (5 bases each). Germline CDR1 is MGHRA and CDR2 is YSYEKL. This CDR3 is built from 15 residues. V shed 6 bases and J shed 2 bases, with 17 bases lying between them. The CDR3 nucleotides are TGCGCCAGCAGGAGGACTGGCAGGGCCGCCTACGAGCAGTACTTC. Translating it yields CASRRTGRAAYEQYF.

CDR3 in DNA: TGTGCCAGCAAACCGAACCCGGGTACGGAAGCTTTCTTT. Translating gives CASKPNPGTEAFF. The genes are TRBV12-3 or TRBV12-4 and TRBJ1-1; D is uncertain. V was clipped by 7 bases and J by 8 bases, with 17 bases between them. The CDR3 contains 13 residues.

This chain links TRBV5-6 with TRBJ2-5, with D uncertain. V gave up 2 bases and J gave up 5 bases, with 7 bases separating them. The germline CDR1 and CDR2 sequences are SGHDT and YYEEEE. The CDR3 is made up of 12 amino acids. In DNA, the CDR3 is TGTGCCAGCAGCTTCAGCTGGGAGACCCAGTACTTC. Translating gives CASSFSWETQYF.

This clonotype came up a few times. CDR3 sequence: CASSQDRLFNQPQHF. For the CDR3, the DNA is TGTGCCAGCAGCCAAGACAGGCTATTCAATCAGCCCCAGCATTTT. The chain recombines TRBV4-2 with TRBJ1-5; D uncertain. The length of the CDR3 is 15 residues. The V end was cut by 0 bases, the J end by 3 bases, with 9 bases between. Per the germline V gene, CDR1 is LGHNA and CDR2 is YNFKEQ.

This chain joins TRBV12-3 or TRBV12-4 and TRBJ2-1; 12 positions match TRBD2. This CDR3 comprises 16 residues. V gave up 6 bases and J gave up 3 bases; unmatched junction bases: 6. CDR3 loop: CASSLAGGRIYNEQFF. The CDR3 DNA reads TGTGCCAGCAGCCTAGCGGGGGGGCGGATCTACAATGAGCAGTTCTTC.

This clonotype was counted between two and nine times. The chain uses TRBV12-3 or TRBV12-4 and TRBJ1-4; D is unclear. There are 13 residues in the CDR3. The V gene lost 4 bases and the J gene lost 7 bases, with 10 bases spanning the gap. Here the CDR3 reads CASSWRASEKLFF. CDR3 nucleotide sequence: TGTGCCAGCAGTTGGAGGGCCAGTGAAAAACTGTTTTTT.

There are a few counts of this clonotype. This chain joins TRBV6-2 or TRBV6-3 and TRBJ2-1; D is unclear. V dropped 3 bases and J dropped 3 bases, with 3 bases sitting between them. The CDR3 runs to 12 residues. The germline V gene encodes CDR1 MNHEY and CDR2 SVGEGT. CDR3 sequence reads: CASSYLYNEQFF. The CDR3, as DNA: TGTGCCAGCAGTTATCTCTACAATGAGCAGTTCTTC.

This chain connects TRBV12-5 to TRBJ1-4; D remains unclear. This CDR3 region has 13 residues. Deletions cut 2 bases from V and 11 bases from J, with 12 bases between. Germline loops: CDR1 LGHNT, CDR2 FRNRAP. DNA for the CDR3: TGTGCTAGTGGTTTGCTCTCGGTGGGGAAACTGTTTTTT. Protein product: CASGLLSVGKLFF.

V is TRBV5-1 and J is TRBJ2-7; 11 bases agree with TRBD2. The V segment lost 4 bases and the J segment 3 bases; nucleotides outside the gene matches: 18. This CDR3 spans 19 amino acids. Germline CDR1 SGHRS, CDR2 YFSETQ. In DNA form, the CDR3 reads TGCGCCAGCAGCGGGGGACTAGCGGAGTACCACTCCCCAGACTACGAGCAGTACTTC. Its protein is CASSGGLAEYHSPDYEQYF.